A selection of T cell receptor beta chains follows, all from one sample in a study of T cell responses to AZD1222 COVID-19 vaccine. Profiled with immunoSEQ multiplex PCR; TCRdb holds only in-frame clones, not every one. This sample has roughly 60,000 clones, with about 90% found just once. The sample was peripheral blood, taken on day 0 of AZD1222 vaccination. Receptors originate from an adult in good health. Both conserved end residues are part of each CDR3. D genes are given only for firm matches. Where a row states a size, it is once, few, many or the class of an expanded clone; other rows omit it.

d_gene,j_gene,abundance,v_gene,CDR3aa,CDR3nt
.,TRBJ1-2,.,TRBV6-5,CASSLLGGSNYGYTF,TGTGCCAGCAGCCTCTTGGGGGGTTCTAACTATGGCTACACCTTC
TRBD1,TRBJ2-1,.,TRBV29-1,CSVGGQGYEFF,TGCAGCGTTGGGGGACAGGGGTATGAGTTCTTC
.,TRBJ1-5,.,TRBV3-1/TRBV3-2,CASSLFNNQPQHF,TGTGCCAGCAGCCTTTTCAACAATCAGCCCCAGCATTTT
TRBD2,TRBJ2-7,.,TRBV7-8,CASSFLAGSYEQYF,TGTGCCAGCAGCTTCCTAGCGGGGTCCTACGAGCAGTACTTC
.,TRBJ1-2,.,TRBV6-5,CASSYEAGRGYTF,TGTGCCAGCAGTTACGAGGCAGGGCGGGGCTACACCTTC
.,TRBJ1-2,few,TRBV7-9,CASSPRTDSNGYTF,TGTGCCAGCAGCCCTAGGACAGACTCCAATGGCTACACCTTC
.,TRBJ1-2,.,TRBV18,CASSPPLRGFGYTF,TGTGCCAGCTCACCACCGCTCAGGGGCTTTGGCTACACCTTC
.,TRBJ2-6,.,TRBV3-1/TRBV3-2,CASSLEGLGAHGANVLTF,TGTGCCAGCAGCCTTGAGGGTCTGGGGGCGCATGGGGCCAACGTCCTGACTTTC
.,TRBJ2-7,.,TRBV5-1,CASSLTGRDKFYEQYF,TGCGCCAGCAGCTTGACGGGTCGGGACAAATTCTACGAGCAGTACTTC
.,TRBJ2-3,.,TRBV10-2,CASMDSGRTDTQYF,TGCGCCAGCATGGATAGCGGACGCACAGATACGCAGTATTTT
.,TRBJ2-7,.,TRBV15,CATSTIRDGAYEQYF,TGTGCCACCAGCACCATCCGGGACGGAGCCTACGAGCAGTACTTC
TRBD1,TRBJ2-2,once,TRBV24-1,CATSDSGTAGGELFF,TGTGCCACCAGTGATTCCGGGACAGCAGGCGGGGAGCTGTTTTTT
.,TRBJ2-1,.,TRBV5-1,CASSIDTDSYNEQFF,TGCGCCAGCAGCATTGACACAGACTCCTACAATGAGCAGTTCTTC
.,TRBJ2-1,.,TRBV7-3,CASALQPSAYEQFF,TGTGCCAGCGCTCTACAGCCTAGCGCCTATGAGCAGTTCTTC
TRBD1,TRBJ1-1,.,TRBV3-1/TRBV3-2,CASSQGWTGDTEAFF,TGTGCCAGCAGCCAAGGTTGGACAGGGGATACTGAAGCTTTCTTT
TRBD1,TRBJ2-2,.,TRBV18,CASSPPEGQGSKGNTGELFF,TGTGCCAGCTCACCACCGGAAGGACAGGGATCGAAAGGGAACACCGGGGAGCTGTTTTTT
.,TRBJ1-5,.,TRBV3-1/TRBV3-2,CASSQEVSGNQPQHF,TGTGCCAGCAGCCAAGAAGTTTCTGGCAATCAGCCCCAGCATTTT
.,TRBJ1-6,.,TRBV14,CASSQSGGNYNSPLHF,TGTGCCAGCAGCCAATCGGGGGGGAACTATAATTCACCCCTCCACTTT
TRBD1,TRBJ1-1,.,TRBV10-1,CASSRGQGGTEAFF,TGCGCCAGCAGTAGAGGACAGGGGGGCACTGAAGCTTTCTTT
TRBD1,TRBJ1-4,.,TRBV30,CAWSQGTGSEKLFF,TGTGCCTGGAGCCAGGGGACAGGGAGTGAAAAACTGTTTTTT
TRBD2,TRBJ2-6,large,TRBV6-4,CASSERLASGANVLTF,TGTGCCAGCAGTGAACGACTAGCCTCTGGGGCCAACGTCCTGACTTTC
.,TRBJ2-1,.,TRBV7-9,CASSLRAAASNEQFF,TGTGCCAGCAGCTTAAGGGCGGCGGCCTCCAATGAGCAGTTCTTC
.,TRBJ2-2,.,TRBV7-3,CASSLTIGVGELFF,TGTGCCAGCAGCTTAACGATTGGTGTCGGGGAGCTGTTTTTT
.,TRBJ2-1,.,TRBV5-1,CASSYQTGTTYNEQFF,TGCGCCAGCAGCTACCAGACAGGTACAACATACAATGAGCAGTTCTTC
.,TRBJ1-1,.,TRBV28,CASSPVLDTEAFF,TGTGCCAGCAGTCCGGTGCTGGACACTGAAGCTTTCTTT
.,TRBJ1-1,.,TRBV23-1,CASSQNGSRTEAFF,TGCGCCAGCAGTCAGAATGGCTCTCGGACTGAAGCTTTCTTT
.,TRBJ1-5,.,TRBV2,CASSEVEGIGQPQHF,TGTGCCAGCAGTGAAGTAGAGGGGATCGGACAGCCCCAGCATTTT
.,TRBJ1-2,.,TRBV19,CASSMFLGASGYTF,TGTGCCAGTAGTATGTTCCTGGGGGCAAGTGGCTACACCTTC
.,TRBJ2-2,.,TRBV19,CASSILGANTGELFF,TGTGCCAGTAGTATTCTGGGAGCGAACACCGGGGAGCTGTTTTTT
.,TRBJ2-5,.,TRBV9,CASSETSGAETQYF,TGTGCCAGCAGCGAGACTAGTGGCGCAGAGACCCAGTACTTC
.,TRBJ1-1,.,TRBV30,CAWSRSSRNTEAFF,TGTGCCTGGAGTAGGTCTAGCCGGAACACTGAAGCTTTCTTT
.,TRBJ1-5,.,TRBV7-2,CASSRDTNQPQHF,TGTGCCAGCAGTAGGGACACGAATCAGCCCCAGCATTTT
.,TRBJ1-4,.,TRBV9,CASSSGRAEEKLFF,TGTGCCAGCAGCTCTGGGAGGGCGGAGGAAAAACTGTTTTTT
.,TRBJ1-5,.,TRBV18,CASSPAGVNQPQHF,TGTGCCAGCTCACCGGCGGGGGTCAATCAGCCCCAGCATTTT
TRBD2,TRBJ2-5,.,TRBV18,CASSPYPSGGAETQYF,TGTGCCAGCTCACCCTATCCTAGCGGGGGGGCTGAGACCCAGTACTTC
.,TRBJ1-6,.,TRBV19,CASSIIGGTSPLHF,TGTGCCAGTAGTATAATCGGCGGGACCTCACCCCTCCACTTT
.,TRBJ1-1,.,TRBV2,CASSEGGSQNTEAFF,TGTGCCAGCAGTGAAGGCGGCAGCCAAAACACTGAAGCTTTCTTT
.,TRBJ1-4,.,TRBV6-1,CASSVTPTGSGEKLFF,TGTGCCAGCAGTGTAACCCCTACAGGGTCCGGGGAAAAACTGTTTTTT
TRBD1,TRBJ1-2,.,TRBV19,CASRAGRGQTNYGYTF,TGTGCCAGTAGGGCCGGTAGGGGACAGACTAACTATGGCTACACCTTC
TRBD1,TRBJ1-1,.,TRBV6-1,CASSAGTGKMNTEAFF,TGTGCCAGCAGTGCCGGGACAGGAAAGATGAACACTGAAGCTTTCTTT
TRBD1,TRBJ1-4,.,TRBV6-5,CASSYSTGGNEKLFF,TGTGCCAGCAGTTACTCGACAGGGGGGAATGAAAAACTGTTTTTT
TRBD2,TRBJ2-3,.,TRBV30,CAWSKGTSGGGTDTQYF,TGTGCCTGGAGTAAAGGGACTAGCGGGGGAGGCACAGATACGCAGTATTTT
TRBD1,TRBJ1-1,.,TRBV30,CAWSGATGYTEAFF,TGTGCCTGGAGTGGAGCGACAGGGTACACTGAAGCTTTCTTT
.,TRBJ1-2,.,TRBV18,CASSPGLTGNYGYTF,TGTGCCAGCTCTCCGGGCCTTACGGGTAACTATGGCTACACCTTC
.,TRBJ2-7,.,TRBV5-1,CASSTTGHHYEQYF,TGCGCCAGCAGCACCACGGGACACCACTACGAGCAGTACTTC
TRBD2,TRBJ2-7,.,TRBV27,CASSPWGRVNSYEQYF,TGTGCCAGCAGCCCCTGGGGGAGGGTGAATTCCTACGAGCAGTACTTC
.,TRBJ1-6,.,TRBV14,CASSVVNYNSPLHF,TGTGCCAGCAGCGTAGTTAACTATAATTCACCCCTCCACTTT
.,TRBJ2-2,.,TRBV6-1,CASSESYRVTGELFF,TGTGCCAGCAGTGAAAGTTACAGGGTGACCGGGGAGCTGTTTTTT
TRBD1,TRBJ2-7,.,TRBV30,CAWSALRGIDEQYF,TGTGCCTGGAGTGCGCTCAGGGGGATCGACGAGCAGTACTTC
TRBD1,TRBJ2-7,.,TRBV19,CASSITSGTGVEEQYF,TGTGCCAGTAGTATAACCTCCGGGACAGGGGTTGAAGAGCAGTACTTC
.,TRBJ1-5,.,TRBV27,CASSLGGSFGNQPQHF,TGTGCCAGCAGTTTGGGGGGGAGCTTTGGCAATCAGCCCCAGCATTTT
.,TRBJ2-3,.,TRBV5-1,CASSLPTGTLFDTQYF,TGCGCCAGCAGTCTCCCGACAGGGACTTTATTTGATACGCAGTATTTT
.,TRBJ2-2,.,TRBV3-1/TRBV3-2,CASSAAGGELFF,TGTGCCAGCAGCGCGGCGGGCGGGGAGCTGTTTTTT
.,TRBJ1-1,.,TRBV7-9,CASSLQVEANTEAFF,TGTGCCAGCAGCTTACAGGTGGAGGCGAACACTGAAGCTTTCTTT
.,TRBJ1-5,.,TRBV3-1/TRBV3-2,CASSLYSNQPQHF,TGTGCCAGCAGCCTCTACAGCAATCAGCCCCAGCATTTT